This T cell receptor (beta chain) was recovered during a study of neurological immune-mediated disorders. The study's findings and limits: The most TCR clonal expansion was seen in HTLV-1-associated myelopathy, and the least was seen in multiple sclerosis, which fell below healthy controls.

The cDNA was synthesized by 5'RACE incorporating 10-nucleotide random UMIs. One entry per CDR3 protein, called by TCRdb with MiXCR from the 5' RACE reads. In the table there are under 60,000 distinct CDR3 sequences, 10% to 13% of which are singletons. This CDR3 region has 15 residues. The germline V gene encodes CDR1 SGDLS and CDR2 YYNGEE. Trimming removed 0 bases at V and 2 bases at J, with 9 bases between. This clonotype was counted ten times or more. Its antigen is undetermined. Sequencing was done on a sample of PBMCs. This clonotype was sampled from a woman between 35 and 50 years old with HTLV-1-associated myelopathy (HAM/TSP). The chain employs TRBV9 and TRBJ1-5; no firm D call. Here the CDR3 reads CASSVEGIGNQPQHF. CDR3 nucleotides: TGTGCCAGCAGCGTAGAAGGGATTGGCAATCAGCCCCAGCATTTT.